One T cell receptor (beta chain) is described in this entry. This clone was observed many times. Its antigen has not been determined. Base quality data are lacking; no much larger clone is found one base away. The same CDR3 also results from other DNA sequences found in this sample. The immunoSEQ Assay was used to sequence TCRbeta CDR3 regions. After extraction, genomic DNA underwent amplification by bias-controlled multiplex PCR, followed by high-throughput sequencing. Regarding the original processing steps: To quantify the absolute abundance of every unique TCRbeta CDR3 region, sequences were collapsed and filtered. T cell fraction was estimated by normalizing TCRbeta template counts to usable DNA, which was measured by amplifying reference genes present in all nucleated cells. Repertoire TCRs were annotated as SARS-CoV-2-specific when V gene, CDR3 amino acid sequence and J gene were exactly matched to a known reactive TCR set. The reference SARS-CoV-2 TCR set was derived from MIRA and filtered for enrichment in COVID-19-positive ImmuneCODE repertoires, a step that removed public or cross-reactive TCRs. Drawing on the MIRA antigens, annotated TCRs were analysed further at the level of specific ORF or position within ORF. Breadth was defined as the number of annotated unique rearrangements divided by the total number of unique productive rearrangements, and depth was defined as the summed frequency of the annotated unique rearrangements. Group comparisons of TCR breadth used two-sided Wilcoxon rank-sum tests. TCRdb obtained this table from immuneACCESS and retained in-frame rearrangements with V and J assigned. These tables miss some clones; where compared with another copy, unresolved V genes account for less than half of the shortfall, and the remainder is unexplained. Clone size and the V and J calls come from that table; the DNA yielded D and trimming. Counted in this sample were a few hundred thousand clones; 83% of them appeared once. The ten largest clones add up to approximately 7% of the sample.

The CDR1 and CDR2 encoded by the germline V gene are SNHLY and FYNNEI. Its CDR3 holds 11 amino acids, cysteine through phenylalanine. Only the CDR3 DNA is retained, 33 bases long and in frame from the first base. Trimming costs V 3 bases and J 4 bases, and their ends lie 4 bases apart. The data derive from a study of Ad26.COV2.S vaccination and SARS-CoV-2 variants (dated by TCRdb to the early 2020s). Context from the whole study: Donors in the vaccine arm were drawn from COV1001, a multicentre, randomized, double-blind, placebo-controlled phase I-IIa trial testing Ad26.COV2.S in healthy adults. Dosing of Ad26.COV2.S was intramuscular, at either 5x10^10 or 1x10^11 viral particles, delivered as one shot or as two shots spaced 56 days apart. TCRbeta repertoire sequencing served as the tool for gauging how specific and how broad the SARS-CoV-2-reactive T cell receptors were following Ad26.COV2.S vaccination. A total of approximately 32 samples were included in the TCR-sequenced set, comprising roughly 19 Ad26.COV2.S vaccine recipients, 5 placebo recipients and 8 SARS-CoV-2 convalescent individuals. Participants in the trial were split at random into five groups of five each, receiving low-dose or high-dose Ad26.COV2.S once or twice, or else placebo on both occasions. Investigators remained blinded to trial group allocation during experiments and outcome assessment. Study-wide findings and limitations: After vaccination, spike-specific CD8+ and CD4+ T cell responses were reported to show substantial breadth. Non-spike TCR breadth was comparable between vaccine and placebo recipients, consistent with the vaccine containing only spike. The study lacked the statistical power to compare responses across vaccine doses or regimens. Higher spike-specific TCR breadth was observed in Ad26.COV2.S recipients than in placebo recipients (P = 0.0014). It was noted by the authors that total T cell responses may have been underestimated by the TCR breadth and depth analyses.

Reading the label with the study, this specimen's treatment or condition is: approximately 18 received Ad26.COV2.S at low or high dose, single or two shots; about 5 received placebo; per-sample allocation not given. Repertoires of vaccine and placebo recipients were sequenced from samples taken on day 63 after the first injection. In Cohort 1b, about 27 adults aged 18-55 years were enrolled at a single site in Boston, USA, between 29 July and 7 August 2020. Ad26.COV2.S consisted of a replication-incompetent adenovirus type 26 vector by which a prefusion-stabilized SARS-CoV-2 spike protein from the original Wuhan strain was expressed.

Rearrangement joined TRBV2 to TRBJ2-7; the D gene is not confidently resolved. The sequencing used peripheral blood, collected in a trial of Ad26.COV2.S vaccine versus placebo. The receptor's source is a person between 18 and 65 years old who received the Ad26.COV2.S COVID-19 vaccine or a placebo. CDR3 sequence: CASSDGYEQYF. The DNA sequence is given as TGTGCCAGCAGTGACGGGTACGAGCAGTACTTC.